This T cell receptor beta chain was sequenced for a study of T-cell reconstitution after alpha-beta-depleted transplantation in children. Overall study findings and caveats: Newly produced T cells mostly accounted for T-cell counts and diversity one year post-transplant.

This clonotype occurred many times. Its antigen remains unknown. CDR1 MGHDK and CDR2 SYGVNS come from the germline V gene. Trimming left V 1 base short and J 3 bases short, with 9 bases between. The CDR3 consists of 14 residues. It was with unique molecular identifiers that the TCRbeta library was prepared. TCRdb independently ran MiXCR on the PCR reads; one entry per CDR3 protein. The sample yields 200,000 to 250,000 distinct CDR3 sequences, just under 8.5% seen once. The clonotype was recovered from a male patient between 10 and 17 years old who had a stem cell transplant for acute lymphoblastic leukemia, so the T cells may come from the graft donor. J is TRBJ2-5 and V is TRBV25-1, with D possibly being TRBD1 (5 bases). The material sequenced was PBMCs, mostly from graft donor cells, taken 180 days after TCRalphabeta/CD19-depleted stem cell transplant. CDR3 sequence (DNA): TGTGCCAGCAGTGAATCTTCAGGGAAAGAGACCCAGTACTTC. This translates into CASSESSGKETQYF.